The next 26 T cell receptor beta chains were all read from a single sample in a study of vaccination and CD4 T cells after COVID-19. Sequenced with the Oncomine TCR Beta short-read assay was DNA taken from cultured CD4+ T cells. TCRdb independently ran MiXCR on the PCR reads; one entry per CDR3 protein. Of roughly 11,000 distinct CDR3 sequences listed, over 55% are singletons. No antigen has been assigned to these receptors. Treatment here: roughly 11-day PBMC culture with coronavirus spike peptide pools or control peptides (ViraFEST assay). Sequences were obtained from CD4+ T cells from blood, cultured in vitro. The source is a human donor who had recovered from COVID-19.

This clonotype showed up just a few times. The V gene is TRBV19, the J gene TRBJ1-5; D may be TRBD1 (5 bases). The length of the CDR3 is 15 residues. The V end was cut by 4 bases, the J end by 0 bases, with 10 bases between. Germline-derived CDR1 and CDR2 are LNHDA and SQIVND (reference sequence). CDR3 coding DNA: TGTGCCAGTAGTAAGGGACGAGATAGCAATCAGCCCCAGCATTTT. Protein product: CASSKGRDSNQPQHF.

The chain has TRBV15 and TRBJ2-1; 9 bases line up with TRBD2. From germline, CDR1 is LNHNV and CDR2 YYDKDF (reference sequence). The CDR3 is made up of 19 amino acids. V shed 5 bases, J shed 5 bases, and the junction held 19 bases outside the gene matches. The CDR3 region is CATSPPPGGRALGDNEQFF. As DNA, the CDR3 is TGTGCCACCAGCCCACCCCCCGGCGGGAGGGCCCTTGGTGACAATGAGCAGTTCTTC.

This chain links TRBV6-2 or TRBV6-3 with TRBJ1-5; unclear D gene. V lost 5 bases to trimming and J lost 9 bases, with 20 bases between them. The CDR3 runs to 15 residues. Looked up from germline, CDR1 is MNHEY and CDR2 is SVGEGT. The CDR3 here is CASSDNRPDVWPQHF. The CDR3 DNA sequence: TGTGCCAGCAGTGACAATAGACCGGACGTGTGGCCCCAGCATTTT.

The chain employs TRBV7-9 and TRBJ2-7, with TRBD1 matching over 7 bases. The CDR3 consists of 16 residues. Germline CDR1 SEHNR, CDR2 FQNEAQ (reference sequence). The V gene end was trimmed by 5 bases and the J gene end by 5 bases; junction bases not matched to a gene: 15. The chain's CDR3 is CASSGRDRAVINEQYF. The CDR3 region has the DNA TGTGCCAGCAGCGGCCGCGACAGGGCCGTCATAAACGAGCAGTACTTC.

The J gene is TRBJ2-2, the V gene TRBV7-9; 9 bases are shared with TRBD1. The length of the CDR3 is 15 residues. With V trimmed by 5 bases and J by 6 bases, 7 bases remained unmatched. CDR1 and CDR2 from the germline V gene are SEHNR and FQNEAQ (reference sequence). This CDR3 reads CASSTLTGGPGELFF. CDR3 sequence (DNA): TGTGCCAGCAGCACCCTGACAGGGGGGCCCGGGGAGCTGTTTTTT.

CDR3 protein: CSAHDPSSGNTIYF. In nucleotides, the CDR3 is TGCAGTGCCCATGATCCAAGCTCTGGAAACACCATATATTTT. The V and J genes are TRBV20-1 and TRBJ1-3; D ambiguous. Germline V lookup: CDR1 DFQATT, CDR2 SNEGSKA (reference sequence). The CDR3 has 14 amino acids. The V end lost 6 bases, the J end lost 0 bases, and 12 bases lay between the germline ends.

This clonotype was recorded a few times. The V call is TRBV5-8, the J call TRBJ2-6; D is uncertain. The CDR3 spans 15 residues. V lost 4 bases and J 2 bases, leaving 10 bases between the germline ends. Germline lookup yields CDR1 SGHTS and CDR2 YDEGEE. The CDR3 sequence: CASSAHRTGANVLTF. The CDR3 nucleotides are TGTGCCAGCAGCGCCCACAGAACTGGGGCCAACGTCCTGACTTTC. Variable domain in full (rest from reference TRBV5-8 and TRBJ2-6): EAGVTQSPTHLIKTRGQQATLRCSPISGHTSVYWYQQALGLGLQFLLWYDEGEERNRGNFPPRFSGRQFPNYSSELNVNALELEDSALYLCASSAHRTGANVLTFGAGSRLTVL.

The V and J genes are TRBV7-9 and TRBJ1-3; D call uncertain. CDR3 length equals 17 residues. V was pared by 3 bases and J by 1 base, with 16 bases between. Germline V gene data show CDR1 as SEHNR and CDR2 as FQNEAQ (reference sequence). The CDR3 bases are TGTGCCAGCAGCTTGGTAGTGGAGGTCAGGTCTGGAAACACCATATATTTT. This sequence encodes CASSLVVEVRSGNTIYF.

The V call is TRBV4-2, the J call TRBJ2-5; 11 bases match TRBD2. The germline CDR1 and CDR2 sequences are LGHNA and YNFKEQ. The CDR3 extends over 15 amino acids. V lost 4 bases to trimming and J lost 2 bases; unmatched junction nucleotides: 3. This CDR3 reads CASSRGLAVQETQYF. CDR3 sequence (DNA): TGTGCCAGCAGCCGGGGACTAGCGGTACAAGAGACCCAGTACTTC.

Note on this clonotype: It is likely a read error, because the conserved phenylalanine at the end of the CDR3 is missing. The chain couples TRBV7-2 to TRBJ1-2; a weak D match, TRBD1 (5 bases). Germline CDR1 SGHTA, CDR2 FQGNSA. The CDR3 extends over 15 amino acids. The CDR3: CASSQDLGRVGGYTS. Written as DNA, the CDR3 is TGCGCCAGCAGCCAAGACCTCGGCAGGGTAGGCGGCTACACCTCC.

This clonotype was detected a few times. CDR3 amino acids: CASSFDTYEQYF. For the CDR3, the DNA is TGTGCCAGCAGCTTCGACACCTACGAGCAGTACTTC. The V and J genes are TRBV7-9 and TRBJ2-7, with D hard to call. V was trimmed by 3 bases and J by 2 bases, leaving 5 bases between them. Germline values: CDR1 SEHNR, CDR2 FQNEAQ (reference sequence). This CDR3 comprises 12 residues.

The V and J genes are TRBV7-2 and TRBJ2-3; D is uncertain. The V end lost 0 bases, the J end lost 2 bases, and 6 bases lay between the germline ends. CDR1 SGHTA and CDR2 FQGNSA come from the germline V gene. CDR3 size: 14 residues. The CDR3 region is CASSLASLTDTQYF. The DNA of the CDR3 is TGTGCCAGCAGCTTAGCTAGCCTCACAGATACGCAGTATTTT.

This clonotype has just a few counts. This chain joins TRBV20-1 and TRBJ1-6, with TRBD1 as a possible D gene (5 bases). The CDR3 length is 15 residues. Germline V gene sequence: CDR1 DFQATT, CDR2 SNEGSKA (reference sequence). V lost 1 base to trimming and J lost 0 bases, with 7 bases between them. For the CDR3, the DNA is TGCAGTGCTAGAGTTAGGGGCTCCTATAATTCACCCCTCCACTTT. Its protein is CSARVRGSYNSPLHF.

The V gene is TRBV7-9, the J gene TRBJ2-6; 9 bases agree with TRBD1. CDR3 size: 18 residues. Germline CDR1 reads SEHNR; CDR2 reads FQNEAQ (reference sequence). J was trimmed by 2 bases and V by 5 bases; bases with no gene match: 10. The CDR3 nucleotides are TGTGCCAGCAGCACCCGGGGGACAGGGAGTACTGGGGCCAACGTCCTGACTTTC. The encoded protein is CASSTRGTGSTGANVLTF.

In this sample, this clonotype turned up a few times. The V and J genes are TRBV30 and TRBJ1-6; 7 bases map to TRBD1. The germline V gene has CDR1 GTSNPN and CDR2 SVGIG (reference sequence). V shed 0 bases and J 11 bases; nucleotides not matched to a gene: 10. This CDR3 spans 15 amino acids. This chain's CDR3 is CAWSVLGQGVAPLHF. The DNA of the CDR3 is TGTGCCTGGAGTGTACTTGGGCAGGGGGTTGCACCCCTCCACTTT.

The chain has TRBV7-6 and TRBJ2-1, with D hard to call. This CDR3 region has 15 residues. In germline, CDR1 is SGHVS, CDR2 FNYEAQ. Deletions cut 5 bases from V and 7 bases from J, with 18 bases between. CDR3 DNA: TGTGCCAGCAGCCCCATCCCGAGCTCTATTAATGAGCAGTTCTTC. It yields the protein CASSPIPSSINEQFF.

This chain joins TRBV20-1 and TRBJ2-5; 12 bases agree with TRBD2. The CDR3 is 14 residues long. J lost 4 bases, V lost 4 bases, and 4 bases had no gene match. Germline CDR1 and CDR2: DFQATT and SNEGSKA (reference sequence). Here the CDR3 reads CSATLAGGVETQYF. The CDR3 DNA is TGCAGTGCTACGCTAGCGGGAGGGGTAGAGACCCAGTACTTC.

The chain combines TRBV7-8 with TRBJ2-1; D possibly corresponds to TRBD1 (6 bases). This CDR3 spans 16 amino acids. Trimming shortened V by 1 base and J by 4 bases, and 14 bases separated the two germline ends. CDR1 and CDR2 from the germline V gene are SGHVS and FQNEAQ. CDR3 sequence: CASSLEGRGPYNEQFF. The CDR3 DNA sequence: TGTGCCAGCAGCTTAGAAGGCAGGGGTCCATACAATGAGCAGTTCTTC.

V usage is TRBV7-6 and J usage is TRBJ1-6, with TRBD1 identical over 7 bases. V was clipped by 6 bases and J by 4 bases; unmatched bases: 6. The CDR3 spans 15 residues. CDR1 is SGHVS, CDR2 FNYEAQ, per germline. CDR3 protein: CASSPRDRYNSPLHF. Here the CDR3 DNA reads TGTGCCAGCAGTCCCCGGGACAGATATAATTCACCCCTCCACTTT.

This clonotype was counted a few times. The rearrangement joins TRBV7-9 to TRBJ1-2; the D is unclear. The germline V gene has CDR1 SEHNR and CDR2 FQNEAQ (reference sequence). This CDR3 is built from 12 residues. V was shortened by 8 bases and J by 5 bases, with 12 bases between the two germline ends. CDR3 amino acids: CASSSGVYGYTF. CDR3 DNA: TGTGCCAGCTCCTCTGGGGTATATGGCTACACCTTC.

CDR3 bases: TGTGCCAGCAGCGCCTCGACTAGCGGAGGGGCAGATACGCAGTATTTT. Its translation: CASSASTSGGADTQYF. The chain is built from TRBV7-2 and TRBJ2-3; 9 nucleotides agree with TRBD2. Germline V gene sequence: CDR1 SGHTA, CDR2 FQGNSA. The CDR3 is made up of 16 amino acids. Losses at the gene ends were 5 bases for V and 4 bases for J; bases not matched to a gene: 10.

This clonotype was detected only once. The chain has TRBV20-1 and TRBJ2-7; TRBD2 matches 8 bases. The CDR3 spans 16 residues. Germline assignment: CDR1 DFQATT and CDR2 SNEGSKA (reference sequence). Trimming cost V 0 bases and J 6 bases; bases outside gene matches: 13. The CDR3 reads CSARDRTSHTYSEQYF. CDR3 bases: TGCAGTGCTAGAGATCGGACTAGCCACACTTATTCCGAGCAGTACTTC.

This clonotype was observed once. The chain is built from TRBV6-5 and TRBJ1-6; TRBD1 agrees at 9 bases. The CDR3 extends over 17 amino acids. CDR1 is MNHEY and CDR2 is SVGAGI in the germline V gene. Losses at the gene ends were 1 base for V and 6 bases for J; bases not matched to a gene: 7. DNA of the CDR3: TGTGCCAGCAGTTACTTTGGGACAGGGAACGGTAATTCACCCCTCCACTTT. This sequence encodes CASSYFGTGNGNSPLHF.

This clonotype was detected only a few times. The chain uses TRBV7-8 and TRBJ1-2; the D is unclear. This CDR3 has 14 residues. Trimming removed 2 bases from V and 0 bases from J, with 7 bases in between. In germline, CDR1 is SGHVS, CDR2 FQNEAQ. In nucleotides, the CDR3 is TGTGCCAGCAGCTTAAGCCCTACTAACTATGGCTACACCTTC. Translated: CASSLSPTNYGYTF.

The rearrangement joins TRBV5-4 to TRBJ2-5; D is ambiguous. CDR3 length: 18 residues. V was shortened by 5 bases and J by 4 bases, with 27 bases between the two germline ends. CDR1 is SGHNT and CDR2 is YYREEE in the germline V gene (reference sequence). The CDR3 sequence is CASRPRTRSGIGVETQYF. Here the CDR3 DNA reads TGTGCCAGCAGGCCCCGCACGAGGTCTGGGATAGGAGTAGAGACCCAGTACTTC.

The table lists this clonotype with a few counts. V is TRBV2 and J is TRBJ1-6; perhaps TRBD1 as D (5 bases). This CDR3 spans 15 amino acids. In germline, CDR1 is SNHLY, CDR2 FYNNEI. Trimming removed 3 bases at V and 8 bases at J, with 14 bases between. CDR3 amino acids: CASSEIQGIDSPLHF. The CDR3 nucleotides are TGTGCCAGCAGTGAGATCCAGGGAATCGATTCACCCCTCCACTTT.